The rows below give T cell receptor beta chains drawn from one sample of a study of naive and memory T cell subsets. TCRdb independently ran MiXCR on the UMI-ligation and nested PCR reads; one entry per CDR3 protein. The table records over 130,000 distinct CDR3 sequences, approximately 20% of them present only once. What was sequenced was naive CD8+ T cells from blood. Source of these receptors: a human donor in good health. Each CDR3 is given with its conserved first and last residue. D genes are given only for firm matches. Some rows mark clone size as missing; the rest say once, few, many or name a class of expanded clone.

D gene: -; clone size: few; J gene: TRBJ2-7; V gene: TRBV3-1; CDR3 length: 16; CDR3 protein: CASSQDGWGRTYEQYF; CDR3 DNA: TGTGCCAGCAGCCAAGATGGTTGGGGCAGGACCTACGAGCAGTACTTC
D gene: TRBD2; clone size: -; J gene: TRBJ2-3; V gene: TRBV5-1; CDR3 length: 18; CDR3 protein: CASSLAEGTRGSTDTQYF; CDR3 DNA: TGCGCCAGCAGCTTGGCAGAGGGGACTAGAGGATCCACAGATACGCAGTATTTT
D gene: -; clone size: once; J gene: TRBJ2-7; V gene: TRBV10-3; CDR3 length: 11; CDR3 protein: CAIRSGYEQYF; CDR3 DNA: TGTGCCATCAGGTCCGGCTACGAGCAGTACTTC
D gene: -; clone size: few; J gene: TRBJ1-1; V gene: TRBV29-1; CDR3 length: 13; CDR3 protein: CSTLKAQNTEAFF; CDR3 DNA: TGCAGCACCCTGAAGGCGCAGAACACTGAAGCTTTCTTT
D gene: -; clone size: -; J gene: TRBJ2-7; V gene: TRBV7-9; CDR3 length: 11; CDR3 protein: CASSLGWTWIF; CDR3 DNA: TGTGCCAGCAGCTTAGGATGGACGTGGATCTTC
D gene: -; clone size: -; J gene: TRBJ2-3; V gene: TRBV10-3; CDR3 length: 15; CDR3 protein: CAIRRLDEHTDTQYF; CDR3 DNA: TGTGCCATCAGAAGACTAGATGAACACACAGATACGCAGTATTTT
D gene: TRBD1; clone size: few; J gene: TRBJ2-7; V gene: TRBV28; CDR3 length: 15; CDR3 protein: CASSLGQGVTYEQYF; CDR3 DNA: TGTGCCAGCAGTTTAGGACAGGGGGTAACCTACGAGCAGTACTTC
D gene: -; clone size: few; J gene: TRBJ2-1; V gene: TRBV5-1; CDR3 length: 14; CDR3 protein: CASSLDGFPNEQFF; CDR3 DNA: TGCGCCAGCAGCTTGGACGGATTCCCCAATGAGCAGTTCTTC
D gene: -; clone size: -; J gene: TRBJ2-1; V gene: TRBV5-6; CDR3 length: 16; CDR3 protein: CASSLILGSSYNEQFF; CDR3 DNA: TGTGCCAGCAGCTTGATTCTGGGAAGCTCCTACAATGAGCAGTTCTTC
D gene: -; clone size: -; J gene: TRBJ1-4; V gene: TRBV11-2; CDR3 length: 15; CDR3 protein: CASSLRTGQNEKLFF; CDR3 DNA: TGTGCCAGCAGCTTGCGGACGGGGCAAAATGAAAAACTGTTTTTT
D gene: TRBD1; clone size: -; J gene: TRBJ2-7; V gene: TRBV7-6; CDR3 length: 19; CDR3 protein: CASSLAPKLGRQGRNEQYF; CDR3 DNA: TGTGCCAGCAGCTTAGCCCCAAAACTGGGGAGACAGGGGAGGAACGAGCAGTACTTC